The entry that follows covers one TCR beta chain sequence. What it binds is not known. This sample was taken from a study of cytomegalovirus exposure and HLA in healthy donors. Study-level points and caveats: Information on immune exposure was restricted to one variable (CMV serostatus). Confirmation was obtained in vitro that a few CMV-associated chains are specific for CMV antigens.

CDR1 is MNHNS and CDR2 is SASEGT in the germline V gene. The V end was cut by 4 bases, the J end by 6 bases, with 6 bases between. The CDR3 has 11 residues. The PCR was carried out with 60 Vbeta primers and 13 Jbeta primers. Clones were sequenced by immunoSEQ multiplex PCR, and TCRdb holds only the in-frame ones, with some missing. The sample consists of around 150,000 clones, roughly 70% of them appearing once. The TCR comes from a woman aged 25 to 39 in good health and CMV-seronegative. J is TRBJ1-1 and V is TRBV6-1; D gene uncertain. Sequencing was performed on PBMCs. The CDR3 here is CASSGRAEAFF. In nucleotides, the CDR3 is TGTGCCAGCAGTGGTAGAGCTGAAGCTTTCTTT.